The 18 T cell receptor beta chains below were found in one sample sequenced in a study of T-cell memory formation after mild COVID-19. MiXCR, applied by TCRdb to the 5' RACE reads, yields one record per CDR3 protein. The table lists hundreds of thousands of distinct CDR3 sequences, 15% to 20% of them singletons, with roughly 8.4% in the top ten. The sequencing input was PBMCs or a T cell subset sorted from them (not recorded which). The receptors come from an adult woman who had mild COVID-19 (a few samples of this study predate the infection). Cell type and time point are not known.

This clonotype was counted ten times or more. This sequence joins TRBV5-5 and TRBJ2-7; maybe TRBD1 (5 bases). Trimming pared 2 bases from V and 2 bases from J, leaving 14 bases between. CDR1 and CDR2 (germline): SGHKS, YYEKEE (reference sequence). The CDR3 is 15 residues long. CDR3 sequence (DNA): TGTGCCAGCAGCTTTCTTGACAGTGATGCCTACGAGCAGTACTTC. Translation gives CASSFLDSDAYEQYF.

The J gene is TRBJ2-1, the V gene TRBV4-1; 10 nucleotides match TRBD1. Germline assignment: CDR1 MGHRA and CDR2 YSYEKL. Germline trimming cut 0 bases from V and 4 bases from J; bases unmatched to any gene: 3. The CDR3 is 16 residues long. The CDR3 reads CASSQEDRGGYNEQFF. CDR3 sequence (DNA): TGCGCCAGCAGCCAAGAGGACAGGGGGGGGTACAATGAGCAGTTCTTC.

The chain recombines TRBV7-3 with TRBJ2-5; 11 positions agree with TRBD2. Germline CDR1 and CDR2: SGHTA and FQGTGA. The CDR3 spans 15 residues. Germline trimming cut 1 base from V and 5 bases from J; bases unmatched to any gene: 3. CDR3 amino acids: CASSLMGLAAETQYF. CDR3 sequence (DNA): TGTGCCAGCAGCTTAATGGGACTAGCGGCGGAGACCCAGTACTTC.

The table lists this clonotype with a count of one. The gene calls are TRBV20-1 and TRBJ2-1, with 7 bases fitting TRBD2. Trimming cost V 6 bases and J 5 bases; bases outside gene matches: 13. This CDR3 has 15 residues. Germline CDR1 reads DFQATT; CDR2 reads SNEGSKA (reference sequence). The CDR3 DNA sequence: TGCAGTGCGGCTGTATTTCGGGACTACCACAATGAGCAGTTCTTC. The encoded protein is CSAAVFRDYHNEQFF.

There are a few counts of this clonotype. This chain connects TRBV7-9 to TRBJ2-6, with a weak D call TRBD2 (5 bases). CDR3 length equals 16 residues. V lost 4 bases and J 0 bases, leaving 10 bases between the germline ends. The V gene's germline CDR1 is SEHNR and CDR2 FQNEAQ (reference sequence). The CDR3 sequence: CASSSWRSSGANVLTF. The CDR3 bases are TGTGCCAGCAGCTCATGGAGGTCCTCTGGGGCCAACGTCCTGACTTTC.

This clonotype occurred many times. The chain carries TRBV5-1 and TRBJ2-3; D may be TRBD1 (5 bases). The CDR3 runs to 12 residues. V was shortened by 0 bases and J by 6 bases, with 5 bases between the two germline ends. Germline assignment: CDR1 SGHRS and CDR2 YFSETQ. CDR3 in DNA: TGCGCCAGCAGCTTGGGGGGCGATACGCAGTATTTT. This sequence encodes CASSLGGDTQYF.

This clonotype was observed a handful of times. The chain combines TRBV30 with TRBJ1-4, with no clear D. The V and J ends lost 0 bases and 7 bases respectively, with 6 bases between them. The germline gives CDR1 GTSNPN, CDR2 SVGIG (reference sequence). The CDR3 covers 12 residues. The chain's CDR3 is CAWSVRSEKLFF. The CDR3 coding sequence is TGTGCCTGGAGTGTCCGGTCTGAAAAACTGTTTTTT.

This clonotype was counted between two and nine times. The chain carries TRBV20-1 and TRBJ1-1; 10 bases line up with TRBD1. Germline CDR1 reads DFQATT; CDR2 reads SNEGSKA (reference sequence). The CDR3 has 13 amino acids. J was trimmed by 4 bases and V by 4 bases; bases with no gene match: 3. The CDR3 coding sequence is TGCAGTGCTAACCGGGACAGGGGCACTGAAGCTTTCTTT. Translated: CSANRDRGTEAFF.

A note on this clonotype: The junction and the germline gene differ at one end; a read error may be behind it. The chain links TRBV12-3 or TRBV12-4 to TRBJ1-4; a weak D match, TRBD1 (5 bases). The CDR3 loop spans 13 amino acids. As DNA, the CDR3 is TGTGCCAGCAGTTTAAGGTCCAGGGAAAGACTGTTTTTT. It is translated as CASSLRSRERLFF.

This clonotype was found many times. Its ends do not fully match the called genes, so a read error is possible. The rearrangement uses TRBV7-7 and TRBJ2-3; tentative D call: TRBD2 (6 bases). Germline-derived CDR1 and CDR2 are SSHAT and FNYEAQ (reference sequence). The CDR3 runs to 14 residues. This chain's CDR3 is CASSLSGPTDTQYF. The CDR3 DNA sequence: TGTGCTAGCAGCCTTAGCGGACCCACAGATACGCAGTATTTT. Full variable domain (rest looked up from reference TRBV7-7 and TRBJ2-3): GAGVSQSPRYKVTKRGQDVTLRCDPISSHATLYWYQQALGQGPEFLTYFNYEAQPDKSGLPSDRFSAERPEGSISTLTIQRTEQRDSAMYRCASSLSGPTDTQYFGPGTRLTVL.

This clonotype was counted a few times. The V and J genes are TRBV4-1 and TRBJ1-2; a possible D gene is TRBD1 (6 bases). CDR3 length equals 15 residues. Germline loops: CDR1 MGHRA, CDR2 YSYEKL. The germline V and J ends were trimmed by 0 bases and 8 bases, with 16 bases remaining between them. CDR3: CASSQDGRGHQGYTF. The CDR3 bases are TGCGCCAGCAGCCAAGATGGTCGGGGGCACCAAGGCTACACCTTC.

This clonotype came up many times. The chain couples TRBV6-5 to TRBJ2-7; no reliable D call. V lost 7 bases and J lost 1, with 11 bases in between. CDR1 and CDR2 from the germline V gene are MNHEY and SVGAGI. The CDR3 length is 13 residues. The DNA of the CDR3 is TGTGCCAGCACTGTTATAGGGTCCTACGAGCAGTACTTC. It yields the protein CASTVIGSYEQYF.

This clonotype was observed many times. The rearrangement uses TRBV7-8 and TRBJ1-5; a weak D match, TRBD1 (5 bases). V was shortened by 0 bases and J by 7 bases, with 7 bases between the two germline ends. Germline V lookup: CDR1 SGHVS, CDR2 FQNEAQ. This CDR3 has 13 residues. CDR3 sequence reads: CASSLAGQQPQHF. The CDR3 DNA follows: TGTGCCAGCAGCTTAGCAGGACAACAGCCCCAGCATTTT.

This clonotype was seen repeatedly, ten times or more. The V gene is TRBV7-9, the J gene TRBJ1-1; TRBD1 is a possible D gene (6 bases). The V end lost 0 bases, the J end lost 4 bases, and 12 bases lay between the germline ends. The germline V gene has CDR1 SEHNR and CDR2 FQNEAQ (reference sequence). This CDR3 region has 15 residues. The CDR3 region is CASSLAGRGITEAFF. The CDR3 nucleotides read TGTGCCAGCAGCTTAGCGGGCAGGGGTATCACTGAAGCTTTCTTT.

The chain combines TRBV10-3 with TRBJ2-5; D not resolved. This CDR3 spans 13 amino acids. Trimming removed 8 bases from V and 4 bases from J, with 14 bases in between. Looked up from germline, CDR1 is ENHRY and CDR2 is SYGVKD. CDR3 sequence reads: CAIGPQERETQYF. The CDR3, as DNA: TGTGCCATCGGGCCTCAGGAGAGAGAGACCCAGTACTTC.

A few counts support this clonotype. The chain recombines TRBV10-3 with TRBJ1-5, with 7 bases fitting TRBD1. J was trimmed by 5 bases and V by 3 bases; bases with no gene match: 7. Germline assignment: CDR1 ENHRY and CDR2 SYGVKD. This CDR3 has 15 residues. CDR3 amino acids: CAISEGDSAYQPQHF. As DNA, the CDR3 is TGTGCCATCAGTGAAGGGGACAGTGCCTATCAGCCCCAGCATTTT.

This clonotype was seen a handful of times. This chain uses TRBV2 with TRBJ2-3; D uncertain. This CDR3 is 14 amino acids long. Per germline, CDR1 SNHLY and CDR2 FYNNEI. V was trimmed by 6 bases and J by 5 bases, leaving 15 bases between them. CDR3 in amino acids: CASSDPLRIDTQYF. In DNA form, the CDR3 reads TGTGCCAGCAGCGACCCCTTAAGGATAGATACGCAGTATTTT.

This clonotype has just a few counts. The J gene is TRBJ2-1, the V gene TRBV7-8, with D possibly matching TRBD2 (6 bases). The germline CDR1 and CDR2 sequences are SGHVS and FQNEAQ. The CDR3 runs 13 residues. Trimming left V 2 bases short and J 7 bases short, with 9 bases between. In DNA form, the CDR3 reads TGTGCCAGCAGCTTATCGGGGGAAAATGAGCAGTTCTTC. It yields the protein CASSLSGENEQFF.